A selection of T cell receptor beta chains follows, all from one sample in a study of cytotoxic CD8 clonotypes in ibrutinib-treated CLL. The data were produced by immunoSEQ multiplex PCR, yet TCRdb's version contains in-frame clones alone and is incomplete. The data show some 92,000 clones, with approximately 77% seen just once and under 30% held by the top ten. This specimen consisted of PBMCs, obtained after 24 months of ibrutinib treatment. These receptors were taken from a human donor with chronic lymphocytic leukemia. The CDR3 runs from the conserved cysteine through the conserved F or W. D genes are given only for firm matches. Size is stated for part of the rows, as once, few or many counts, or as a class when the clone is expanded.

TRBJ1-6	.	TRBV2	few	CASKREDIDNSPLHF	TGTGCCAGCAAAAGAGAGGACATTGATAATTCACCCCTCCACTTT
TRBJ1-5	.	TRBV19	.	CASSIFGENSNQPQHF	TGTGCCAGTAGTATATTTGGGGAGAATAGCAATCAGCCCCAGCATTTT
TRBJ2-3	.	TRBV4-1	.	CASSQDPTDTDTQYF	TGCGCCAGCAGCCAAGACCCTACGGACACAGATACGCAGTATTTT
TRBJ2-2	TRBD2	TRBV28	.	CASSSSGTTGELFF	TGTGCCAGCAGTAGTAGCGGGACCACCGGGGAGCTGTTTTTT
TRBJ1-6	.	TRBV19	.	CATGSRDSPLHF	TGTGCCACCGGGTCTCGGGATTCACCCCTCCACTTT
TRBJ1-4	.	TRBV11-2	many	CASSLGALRGNEKLFF	TGTGCCAGCAGCTTAGGGGCCCTCCGGGGTAATGAAAAACTGTTTTTT
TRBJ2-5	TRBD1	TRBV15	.	CATSRAGTVQETQYF	TGTGCCACCAGCAGAGCAGGGACAGTACAAGAGACCCAGTACTTC
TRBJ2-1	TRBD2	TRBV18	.	CASLPGLADNEQFF	TGTGCCAGCCTTCCGGGACTAGCGGACAATGAGCAGTTCTTC
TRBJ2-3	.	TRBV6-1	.	CASRLQWGADTQYF	TGTGCCAGCAGGCTACAGTGGGGTGCAGATACGCAGTATTTT
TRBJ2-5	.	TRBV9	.	CASSVGGGVYQETQYF	TGTGCCAGCAGCGTAGGCGGGGGCGTTTATCAAGAGACCCAGTACTTC
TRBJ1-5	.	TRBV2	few	CASNERVNQPQHF	TGTGCCAGCAACGAACGGGTTAATCAGCCCCAGCATTTT
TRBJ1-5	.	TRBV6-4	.	CASSGVSGQPQHF	TGTGCCAGCAGTGGTGTGTCAGGGCAGCCCCAGCATTTT
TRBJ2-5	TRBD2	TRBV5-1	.	CASSLLAGVRETQYF	TGCGCCAGCAGCCTACTAGCGGGAGTTAGGGAGACCCAGTACTTC
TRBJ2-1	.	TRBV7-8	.	CASSFPTGEFYNEQFF	TGTGCCAGCAGCTTTCCGACGGGGGAGTTTTACAATGAGCAGTTCTTC
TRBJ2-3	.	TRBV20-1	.	CSASPTHTQYF	TGCAGTGCTTCACCGACTCATACGCAGTATTTT
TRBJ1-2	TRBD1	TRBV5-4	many	CASSLDISQGATGTF	TGTGCCAGCAGCTTGGACATTTCACAGGGGGCTACGGGCACCTTC
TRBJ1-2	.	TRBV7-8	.	CASSSFGTRDESTF	TGTGCCAGCAGCTCCTTCGGGACACGGGATGAAAGCACCTTC
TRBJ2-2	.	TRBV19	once	CASSIWKDTGELFF	TGTGCCAGTAGTATATGGAAAGACACCGGGGAGCTGTTTTTT